This TCR beta chain was found in a study of blood T cell repertoires in COVID-19. Germline V lookup: CDR1 GTSNPN, CDR2 SVGIG (reference sequence). CDR3 length: 17 amino acids. The ends were cut back, 0 bases at V and 2 bases at J, with 17 bases in the middle. Adults between roughly 18 and 89 years of age took part from more than 20 US areas. Produced via immunoSEQ multiplex PCR; TCRdb's table is partial and in-frame only. The repertoire consists of over 300,000 clones, with roughly 90% occurring once and the leading ten covering 0.9% to 1%. Sequencing was done on a sample of PBMCs or T cells enriched from blood (not recorded which). This TCR was recovered from a woman aged 25-40 years with acute COVID-19. The genes are TRBV30 and TRBJ1-5; no clear D gene. CDR3 DNA sequence: TGTGCCTGGAGTGTACCCCGCCCGGGTGCGGGCAATCAGCCCCAGCATTTT. Protein product: CAWSVPRPGAGNQPQHF.